This entry is about one T cell receptor beta chain. This record belongs to a study of cytomegalovirus exposure and HLA in healthy donors. Study background: In terms of ancestry, the Caucasian-associated cluster contained around 79% of the roughly 400 genotyped donors.

Trimming at V came to 7 bases and at J to 1 base, leaving 12 bases not matched to a gene. The germline V gene has CDR1 LNHDA and CDR2 SQIVND (reference sequence). The CDR3 sequence is 17 residues long. PCR involved 60 Vbeta and 13 Jbeta primers. Measured with immunoSEQ multiplex PCR; TCRdb has only the in-frame clones, and not every one. Of 140,000 to 150,000 clones listed, roughly 66% were seen once; the top ten hold approximately 1.6%. Specimen: PBMCs. The chain joins TRBV19 to TRBJ1-3, with 8 bases matching TRBD1. This clonotype was sampled from a woman under 30 in good health and CMV-seronegative. The CDR3 sequence is CASTPRGQGASGNTIYF. The CDR3 DNA sequence: TGTGCCAGTACCCCCCGAGGGCAGGGGGCATCTGGAAACACCATATATTTT.